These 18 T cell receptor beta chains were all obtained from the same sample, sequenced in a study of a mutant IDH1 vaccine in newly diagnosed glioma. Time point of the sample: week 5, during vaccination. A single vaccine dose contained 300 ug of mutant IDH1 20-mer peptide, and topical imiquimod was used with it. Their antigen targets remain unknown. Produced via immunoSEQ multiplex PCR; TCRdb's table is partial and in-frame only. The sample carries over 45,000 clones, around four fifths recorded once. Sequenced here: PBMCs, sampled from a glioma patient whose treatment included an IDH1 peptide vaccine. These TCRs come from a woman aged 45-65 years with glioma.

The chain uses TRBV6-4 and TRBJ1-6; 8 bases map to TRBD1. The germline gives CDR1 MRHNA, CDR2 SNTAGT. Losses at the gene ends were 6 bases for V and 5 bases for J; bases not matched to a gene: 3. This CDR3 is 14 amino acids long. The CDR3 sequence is CASSGQGHNSPLHF. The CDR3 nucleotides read TGTGCCAGCAGCGGACAGGGCCATAATTCACCCCTCCACTTT.

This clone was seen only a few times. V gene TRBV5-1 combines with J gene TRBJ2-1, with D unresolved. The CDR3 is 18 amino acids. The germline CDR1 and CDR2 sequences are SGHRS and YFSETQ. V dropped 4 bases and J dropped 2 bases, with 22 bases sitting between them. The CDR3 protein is CASSRWGGVGHTYNEQFF. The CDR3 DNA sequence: TGCGCCAGCAGCAGGTGGGGTGGGGTGGGCCATACCTACAATGAGCAGTTCTTC. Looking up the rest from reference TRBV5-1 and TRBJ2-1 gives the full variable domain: KAGVTQTPRYLIKTRGQQVTLSCSPISGHRSVSWYQQTPGQGLQFLFEYFSETQRNKGNFPGRFSGRQFSNSRSEMNVSTLELGDSALYLCASSRWGGVGHTYNEQFFGPGTRLTVL.

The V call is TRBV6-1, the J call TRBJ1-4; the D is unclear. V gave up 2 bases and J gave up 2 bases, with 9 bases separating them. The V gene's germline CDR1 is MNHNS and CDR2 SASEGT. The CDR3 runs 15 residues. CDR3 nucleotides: TGTGCCAGCAGTGAAAATCCGGGGACTAATGAAAAACTGTTTTTT. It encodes CASSENPGTNEKLFF.

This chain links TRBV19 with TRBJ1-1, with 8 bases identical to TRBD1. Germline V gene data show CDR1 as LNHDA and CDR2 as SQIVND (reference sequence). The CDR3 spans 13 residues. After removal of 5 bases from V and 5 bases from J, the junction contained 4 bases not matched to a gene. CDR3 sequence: CASSQGARTEAFF. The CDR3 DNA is TGTGCCAGTAGTCAGGGGGCCAGAACTGAAGCTTTCTTT.

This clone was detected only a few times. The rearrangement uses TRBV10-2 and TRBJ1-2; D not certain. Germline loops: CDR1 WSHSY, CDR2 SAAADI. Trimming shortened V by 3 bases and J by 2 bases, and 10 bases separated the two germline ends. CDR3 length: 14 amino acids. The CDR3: CASSDRRGNYGYTF. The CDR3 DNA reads TGCGCCAGCAGTGACCGGCGAGGGAACTATGGCTACACCTTC.

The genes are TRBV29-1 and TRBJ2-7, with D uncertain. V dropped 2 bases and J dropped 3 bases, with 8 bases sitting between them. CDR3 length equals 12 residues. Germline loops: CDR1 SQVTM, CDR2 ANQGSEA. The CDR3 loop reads CSVEKPGYEQYF. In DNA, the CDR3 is TGCAGCGTTGAAAAACCGGGCTACGAGCAGTACTTC.

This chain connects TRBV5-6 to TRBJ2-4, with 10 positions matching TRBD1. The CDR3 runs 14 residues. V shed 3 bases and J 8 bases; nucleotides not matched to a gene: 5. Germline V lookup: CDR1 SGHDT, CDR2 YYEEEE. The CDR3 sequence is CASSSSGQGDIQYF. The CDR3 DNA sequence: TGTGCCAGCAGCTCCTCCGGACAGGGGGACATTCAGTACTTC.

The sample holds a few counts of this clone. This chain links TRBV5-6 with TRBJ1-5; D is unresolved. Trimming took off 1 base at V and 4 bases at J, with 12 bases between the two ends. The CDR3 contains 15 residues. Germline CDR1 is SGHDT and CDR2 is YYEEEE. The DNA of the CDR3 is TGTGCCAGCAGCTTGTGGAGGCGGGAGAATCAGCCCCAGCATTTT. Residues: CASSLWRRENQPQHF.

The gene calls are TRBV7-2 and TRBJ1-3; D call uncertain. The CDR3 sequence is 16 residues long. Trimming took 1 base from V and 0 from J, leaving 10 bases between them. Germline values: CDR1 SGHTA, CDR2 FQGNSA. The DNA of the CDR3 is TGTGCCAGCAGCTTAGTCGGCGGCTTCTCTGGAAACACCATATATTTT. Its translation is CASSLVGGFSGNTIYF.

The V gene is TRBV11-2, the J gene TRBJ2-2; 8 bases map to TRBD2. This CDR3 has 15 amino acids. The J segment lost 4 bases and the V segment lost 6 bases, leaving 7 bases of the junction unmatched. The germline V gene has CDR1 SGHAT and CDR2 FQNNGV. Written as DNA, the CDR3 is TGTGCCAGCAGGCCGGGACTAGGTCGCACCGGGGAGCTGTTTTTT. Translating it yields CASRPGLGRTGELFF. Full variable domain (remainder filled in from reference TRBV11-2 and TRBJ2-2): EAGVAQSPRYKIIEKRQSVAFWCNPISGHATLYWYQQILGQGPKLLIQFQNNGVVDDSQLPKDRFSAERLKGVDSTLKIQPAKLEDSAVYLCASRPGLGRTGELFFGEGSRLTVL.

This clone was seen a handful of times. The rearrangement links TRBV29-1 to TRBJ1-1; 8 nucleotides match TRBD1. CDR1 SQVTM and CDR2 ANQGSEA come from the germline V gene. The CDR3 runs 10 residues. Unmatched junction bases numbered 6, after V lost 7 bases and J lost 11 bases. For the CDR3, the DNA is TGCAGCGGAGACAGGGGAGCGGCTTTCTTT. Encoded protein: CSGDRGAAFF.

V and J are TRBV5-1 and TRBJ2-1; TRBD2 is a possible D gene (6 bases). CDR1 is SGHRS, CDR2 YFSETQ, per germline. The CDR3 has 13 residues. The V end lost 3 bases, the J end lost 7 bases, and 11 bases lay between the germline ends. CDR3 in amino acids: CASSSRLGNEQFF. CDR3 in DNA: TGCGCCAGCAGCTCTCGACTAGGGAATGAGCAGTTCTTC.

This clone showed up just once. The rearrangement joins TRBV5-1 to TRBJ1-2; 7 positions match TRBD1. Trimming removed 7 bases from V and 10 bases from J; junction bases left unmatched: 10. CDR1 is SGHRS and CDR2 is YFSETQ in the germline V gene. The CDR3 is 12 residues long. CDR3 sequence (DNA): TGCGCCAGCCGCGTAGAAGGGGGCAACTACACCTTC. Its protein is CASRVEGGNYTF.

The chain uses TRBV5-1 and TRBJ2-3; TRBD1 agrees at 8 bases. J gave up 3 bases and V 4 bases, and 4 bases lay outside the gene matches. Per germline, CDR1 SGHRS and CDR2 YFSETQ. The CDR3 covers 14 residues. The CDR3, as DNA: TGCGCCAGCAGCCCCGGACAGGGTACAGATACGCAGTATTTT. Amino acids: CASSPGQGTDTQYF.

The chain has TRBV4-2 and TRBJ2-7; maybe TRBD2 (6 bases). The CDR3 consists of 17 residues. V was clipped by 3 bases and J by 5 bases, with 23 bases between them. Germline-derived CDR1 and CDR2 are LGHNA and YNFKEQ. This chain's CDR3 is CASSQDRLLGGRNEQYF. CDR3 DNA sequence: TGTGCCAGCAGCCAGGACCGTCTTTTAGGAGGGAGGAACGAGCAGTACTTC.

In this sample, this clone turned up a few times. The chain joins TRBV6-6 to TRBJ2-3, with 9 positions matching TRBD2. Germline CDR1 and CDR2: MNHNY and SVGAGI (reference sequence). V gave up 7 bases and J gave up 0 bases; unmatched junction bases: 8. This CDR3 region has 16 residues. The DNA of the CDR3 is TGTGCCAGCACGCAACAGCGGGGGGTGAGCACAGATACGCAGTATTTT. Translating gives CASTQQRGVSTDTQYF.

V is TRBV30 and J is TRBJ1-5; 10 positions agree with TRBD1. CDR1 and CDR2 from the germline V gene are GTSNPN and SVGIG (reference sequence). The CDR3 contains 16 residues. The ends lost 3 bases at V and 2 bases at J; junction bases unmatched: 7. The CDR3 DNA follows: TGTGCCTGGAGAGGACAGGGGGTGACTGGCAATCAGCCCCAGCATTTT. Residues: CAWRGQGVTGNQPQHF.

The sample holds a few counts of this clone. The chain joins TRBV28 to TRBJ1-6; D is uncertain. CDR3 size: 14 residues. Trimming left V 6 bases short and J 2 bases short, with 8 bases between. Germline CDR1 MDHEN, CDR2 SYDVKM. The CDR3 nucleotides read TGTGCCAGCAGCACCATTACCTATAATTCACCCCTCCACTTT. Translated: CASSTITYNSPLHF.